The present TCR beta chain was sequenced within a study of Ad26.COV2.S vaccination and SARS-CoV-2 variants. Only in-frame clones appear in the TCRdb table, and some are missing; sequencing was by immunoSEQ multiplex PCR. This repertoire shows approximately 400,000 clones, about 90% found once; its top ten account for about 3.9%. Trimming shortened V by 2 bases and J by 6 bases, and 14 bases separated the two germline ends. This CDR3 is built from 15 residues. Per germline, CDR1 SNHLY and CDR2 FYNNEI. Sequencing used peripheral blood, obtained after recovery from COVID-19. The chain links TRBV2 to TRBJ2-1, with a possible D match to TRBD2 (7 bases). This receptor was obtained from a human donor who had recovered from COVID-19. CDR3 in DNA: TGTGCCAGCAGTGAAATAGGGGGGGTGAGCAATGAGCAGTTCTTC. This sequence encodes CASSEIGGVSNEQFF.